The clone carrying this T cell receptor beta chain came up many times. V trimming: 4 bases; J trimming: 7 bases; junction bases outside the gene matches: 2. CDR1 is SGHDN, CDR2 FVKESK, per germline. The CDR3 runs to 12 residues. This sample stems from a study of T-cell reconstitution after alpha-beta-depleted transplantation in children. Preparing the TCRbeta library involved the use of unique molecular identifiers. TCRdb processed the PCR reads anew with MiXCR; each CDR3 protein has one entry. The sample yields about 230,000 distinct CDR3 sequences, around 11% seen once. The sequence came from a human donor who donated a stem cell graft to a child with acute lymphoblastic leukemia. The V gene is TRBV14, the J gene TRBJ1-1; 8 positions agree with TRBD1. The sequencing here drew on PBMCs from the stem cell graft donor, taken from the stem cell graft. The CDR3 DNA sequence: TGTGCCAGCAGCCGACAGGGGCATGAAGCTTTCTTT. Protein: CASSRQGHEAFF.